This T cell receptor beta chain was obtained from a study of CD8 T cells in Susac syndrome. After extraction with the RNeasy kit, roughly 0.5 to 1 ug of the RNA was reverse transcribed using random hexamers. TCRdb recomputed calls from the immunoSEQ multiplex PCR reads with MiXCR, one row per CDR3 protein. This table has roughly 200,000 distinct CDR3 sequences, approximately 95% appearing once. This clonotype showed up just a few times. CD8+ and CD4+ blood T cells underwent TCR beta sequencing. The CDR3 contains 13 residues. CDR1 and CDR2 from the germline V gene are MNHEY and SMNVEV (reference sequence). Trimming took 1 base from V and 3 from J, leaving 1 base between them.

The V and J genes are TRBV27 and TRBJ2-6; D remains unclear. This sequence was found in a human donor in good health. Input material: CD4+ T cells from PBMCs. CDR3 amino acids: CASSLFGANVLTF. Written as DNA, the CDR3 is TGTGCCAGCAGTTTATTTGGGGCCAACGTCCTGACTTTC.